This is a list of T cell receptor beta chains from one sample in a study of shared clonotypes between healthy human individuals. Measured with immunoSEQ multiplex PCR; TCRdb has only the in-frame clones, and not every one. The sample records about 580,000 clones, 95% to 98% being singletons. Sequenced material: naive CD8+ T cells sorted from blood. Receptors originate from a man under 40 in good health. Both conserved end residues are part of each CDR3. D genes are given only for firm matches. Clone size appears in some rows only: once, few, many, or a class for an expanded clone.

V gene: TRBV7-7; J gene: TRBJ2-1; D gene: .; clone size: .; CDR3 DNA: TGTGCCAGCAGCCACGCCTCGAGCTATGAGCAGTTCTTC; CDR3 protein: CASSHASSYEQFF
V gene: TRBV5-6; J gene: TRBJ2-7; D gene: .; clone size: .; CDR3 DNA: TGTGCCAGCAGTGAAGGTGGCTCCTACGAGCAGTACTTC; CDR3 protein: CASSEGGSYEQYF
V gene: TRBV5-8; J gene: TRBJ2-7; D gene: .; clone size: .; CDR3 DNA: TGTGCCAGCAGCTTGGGGGTAACGGAGCAGTACTTC; CDR3 protein: CASSLGVTEQYF
V gene: TRBV4-2; J gene: TRBJ2-7; D gene: TRBD2; clone size: .; CDR3 DNA: TGTGCCAGCAGCCCCGGACTAGCGGGAGGCCATCCCACCCAATACGAGCAGTACTTC; CDR3 protein: CASSPGLAGGHPTQYEQYF
V gene: TRBV7-9; J gene: TRBJ2-6; D gene: TRBD1; clone size: .; CDR3 DNA: TGTGCCAGCAGCTCTACCGACAGGGGCAAGGGGGTAGGCCTGACTTTC; CDR3 protein: CASSSTDRGKGVGLTF
V gene: TRBV18; J gene: TRBJ2-3; D gene: .; clone size: once; CDR3 DNA: TGTGCCAGCTCACAACCCTCATCGGGCTGGGGCACAGATACGCAGTATTTT; CDR3 protein: CASSQPSSGWGTDTQYF
V gene: TRBV2; J gene: TRBJ2-1; D gene: TRBD1; clone size: .; CDR3 DNA: TGTGCCAGCAGCCTTGACAGGGGGCGCCTCAATGAGCAGTTCTTC; CDR3 protein: CASSLDRGRLNEQFF
V gene: TRBV11-2; J gene: TRBJ2-7; D gene: TRBD2; clone size: .; CDR3 DNA: TGTGCCAGCAGCTTAGTAGCGGGAGGGCCCTACGAGCAGTACTTC; CDR3 protein: CASSLVAGGPYEQYF
V gene: TRBV2; J gene: TRBJ1-4; D gene: .; clone size: .; CDR3 DNA: TGTGCCAGCGGGGGGCGCAAACTGTTTTTT; CDR3 protein: CASGGRKLFF
V gene: TRBV28; J gene: TRBJ1-2; D gene: .; clone size: .; CDR3 DNA: TGTGCCAGCAGTTTATCCAGGGAGGGCTACACCTTC; CDR3 protein: CASSLSREGYTF
V gene: TRBV29-1; J gene: TRBJ1-2; D gene: .; clone size: .; CDR3 DNA: TGCAGCGTGGGACATGCATCGGATGGCTACACCTTC; CDR3 protein: CSVGHASDGYTF
V gene: TRBV11-2; J gene: TRBJ2-3; D gene: TRBD2; clone size: .; CDR3 DNA: TGTGCCAGCGGGACCGCGGGGGGACTGACTTACTTGGATACGCAGTATTTT; CDR3 protein: CASGTAGGLTYLDTQYF
V gene: TRBV29-1; J gene: TRBJ2-7; D gene: TRBD1; clone size: .; CDR3 DNA: TGCAGCGTTGTCATGTCCGGGACAGAATCCTACGAGCAGTACTTC; CDR3 protein: CSVVMSGTESYEQYF
V gene: TRBV19; J gene: TRBJ2-7; D gene: TRBD1; clone size: .; CDR3 DNA: TGTGCCAGTAGCCCTGGGACAGCCTACGAGCAGTACTTC; CDR3 protein: CASSPGTAYEQYF
V gene: TRBV5-1; J gene: TRBJ1-4; D gene: TRBD1; clone size: .; CDR3 DNA: TGCGCCAGCAGCCCTGTGGACAGGGAGAATGAAAAACTGTTTTTT; CDR3 protein: CASSPVDRENEKLFF
V gene: TRBV7-6; J gene: TRBJ2-7; D gene: .; clone size: .; CDR3 DNA: TGTGCCAGCAGCGGGGGGCAGGGGCCTGTCTGGGAGCAGTACTTC; CDR3 protein: CASSGGQGPVWEQYF
V gene: TRBV23-1; J gene: TRBJ2-1; D gene: .; clone size: .; CDR3 DNA: TGCGCCAGCACCAGGGGAGGTGAGCAGTTCTTC; CDR3 protein: CASTRGGEQFF
V gene: TRBV11-3; J gene: TRBJ2-2; D gene: .; clone size: .; CDR3 DNA: TGTGCCAGCGGCGAGCGGAACACCGGGGAGCTGTTTTTT; CDR3 protein: CASGERNTGELFF
V gene: TRBV27; J gene: TRBJ2-7; D gene: .; clone size: .; CDR3 DNA: TGTGCCAGCAGTTACCAAGGGGCTAACGAGCAGTACTTC; CDR3 protein: CASSYQGANEQYF
V gene: TRBV5-1; J gene: TRBJ2-7; D gene: .; clone size: .; CDR3 DNA: TGCGCCAGCAGCTTGGGCTACGAGCAGTACTTC; CDR3 protein: CASSLGYEQYF
V gene: TRBV7-9; J gene: TRBJ1-4; D gene: TRBD1; clone size: .; CDR3 DNA: TGTGCCAGCAGCATACAGGGGTCGAGGGATGAAAAACTGTTTTTT; CDR3 protein: CASSIQGSRDEKLFF
V gene: TRBV27; J gene: TRBJ2-7; D gene: .; clone size: .; CDR3 DNA: TGTGCCAGCAGTTCAGGTTCCTCCTACGAGCAGTACTTC; CDR3 protein: CASSSGSSYEQYF
V gene: TRBV2; J gene: TRBJ1-5; D gene: .; clone size: .; CDR3 DNA: TGTGCCAGCAGTGAACCATTAGACAGAAATCAGCCCCAGCATTTT; CDR3 protein: CASSEPLDRNQPQHF
V gene: TRBV5-1; J gene: TRBJ1-3; D gene: .; clone size: few; CDR3 DNA: .; CDR3 protein: CASVGTGNF
V gene: TRBV28; J gene: TRBJ1-2; D gene: .; clone size: .; CDR3 DNA: TGTGCCAGCAGTTTAACCAGGGGCTTGAATGGCTACACCTTC; CDR3 protein: CASSLTRGLNGYTF
V gene: TRBV5-1; J gene: TRBJ1-4; D gene: .; clone size: .; CDR3 DNA: TGCGCCAGCAGCTTGGAGGCAACTAATGAAAAACTGTTTTTT; CDR3 protein: CASSLEATNEKLFF
V gene: TRBV7-2; J gene: TRBJ2-7; D gene: TRBD2; clone size: .; CDR3 DNA: TGTGCCAGCAGCTTAGTAAGGGTGGGACTAGCGGGAGTGGAGCAGTACTTC; CDR3 protein: CASSLVRVGLAGVEQYF
V gene: TRBV19; J gene: TRBJ2-7; D gene: .; clone size: .; CDR3 DNA: TGTGCCAGTAGCTCCACAGCCCCTCTGGACGAGCAGTACTTC; CDR3 protein: CASSSTAPLDEQYF
V gene: TRBV7-3; J gene: TRBJ2-3; D gene: .; clone size: .; CDR3 DNA: TGTGCCAGCAGCTCAAAAGGAATTTGGGGCGGAGGGGTCACAGATACGCAGTATTTT; CDR3 protein: CASSSKGIWGGGVTDTQYF
V gene: TRBV5-6; J gene: TRBJ2-1; D gene: TRBD1; clone size: .; CDR3 DNA: TGTGCCAGCAGCCCCGGGACAGGGGTTTACAATGAGCAGTTCTTC; CDR3 protein: CASSPGTGVYNEQFF
V gene: TRBV6-1; J gene: TRBJ2-1; D gene: TRBD2; clone size: .; CDR3 DNA: TGTGCCAGCACCGTACTAGCGGGTAATGAGCAGTTCTTC; CDR3 protein: CASTVLAGNEQFF
V gene: TRBV30; J gene: TRBJ2-7; D gene: .; clone size: .; CDR3 DNA: TGTGCCTGGAAGGTTTTAGAAGCCGAGTACTTC; CDR3 protein: CAWKVLEAEYF
V gene: TRBV7-9; J gene: TRBJ2-1; D gene: TRBD2; clone size: .; CDR3 DNA: TGTGCCAGCAGCAGGAAAAGCGGGAGGGCCATCCATGAGCAGTTCTTC; CDR3 protein: CASSRKSGRAIHEQFF
V gene: TRBV5-1; J gene: TRBJ2-7; D gene: .; clone size: .; CDR3 DNA: TGCGCCAGCAGCTTGACCGATTCCTACGAGCAGTACTTC; CDR3 protein: CASSLTDSYEQYF
V gene: TRBV28; J gene: TRBJ2-1; D gene: .; clone size: .; CDR3 DNA: TGTGCCAGCGTAGGGGGGGACCCGCTCAATGAGCAGTTCTTC; CDR3 protein: CASVGGDPLNEQFF
V gene: TRBV10-2; J gene: TRBJ2-7; D gene: .; clone size: .; CDR3 DNA: TGCGCCAGCAGTGAGCCGTTGACAGGGAGGATCGACGAGCAGTACTTC; CDR3 protein: CASSEPLTGRIDEQYF
V gene: TRBV7-9; J gene: TRBJ2-3; D gene: .; clone size: .; CDR3 DNA: TGTGCCAGCAGCCACTCTACCACAGATACGCAGTATTTT; CDR3 protein: CASSHSTTDTQYF
V gene: TRBV7-8; J gene: TRBJ2-1; D gene: TRBD2; clone size: .; CDR3 DNA: TGTGCCAGCAGCATGCCGGGACTAGCGTGGAATGAGCAGTTCTTC; CDR3 protein: CASSMPGLAWNEQFF
V gene: TRBV28; J gene: TRBJ1-3; D gene: .; clone size: .; CDR3 DNA: TGTGCCAGCACGGAATTGAATTACGCTGGAAACACCATATATTTT; CDR3 protein: CASTELNYAGNTIYF
V gene: TRBV28; J gene: TRBJ2-1; D gene: TRBD1; clone size: .; CDR3 DNA: TGTGCCAGCAGCCGGGACAGGCACAATGAGCAGTTCTTC; CDR3 protein: CASSRDRHNEQFF
V gene: TRBV28; J gene: TRBJ1-5; D gene: .; clone size: few; CDR3 DNA: TGTGCCAGCAGTTTCGTGGGTGGCAATCAGCCCCAGCATTTT; CDR3 protein: CASSFVGGNQPQHF
V gene: TRBV2; J gene: TRBJ2-5; D gene: .; clone size: .; CDR3 DNA: TGTGCCAGCAGTCGCTATCCGGGGCCCCAAGAGACCCAGTACTTC; CDR3 protein: CASSRYPGPQETQYF
V gene: TRBV7-3; J gene: TRBJ2-7; D gene: .; clone size: .; CDR3 DNA: TGTGCCAGCAGCTTAGGGCAGGGAGCCCTCTACGAGCAGTACTTC; CDR3 protein: CASSLGQGALYEQYF
V gene: TRBV27; J gene: TRBJ1-1; D gene: .; clone size: .; CDR3 DNA: TGTGCCAGCAGTCTCAGGGGGAACACTGAAGCTTTCTTT; CDR3 protein: CASSLRGNTEAFF
V gene: TRBV5-6; J gene: TRBJ2-3; D gene: TRBD1; clone size: .; CDR3 DNA: TGTGCCAGCAGCCCCCGCAGGGGGAGAGATACGCAGTATTTT; CDR3 protein: CASSPRRGRDTQYF
V gene: TRBV4-3; J gene: TRBJ2-7; D gene: .; clone size: .; CDR3 DNA: TGCGCCAGCAGCCAAGGTGGGACGAACGAGCAGTACTTC; CDR3 protein: CASSQGGTNEQYF
V gene: TRBV5-4; J gene: TRBJ2-7; D gene: .; clone size: .; CDR3 DNA: TGTGCCAGCAGCTTGGTTGGGGGCTCCTACGAGCAGTACTTC; CDR3 protein: CASSLVGGSYEQYF
V gene: TRBV29-1; J gene: TRBJ2-1; D gene: TRBD1; clone size: .; CDR3 DNA: TGCAGCGTTGAAGAACGGGTCAGGGGGCTTTTCGGTGAGCAGTTCTTC; CDR3 protein: CSVEERVRGLFGEQFF
V gene: TRBV29-1; J gene: TRBJ1-1; D gene: .; clone size: .; CDR3 DNA: TGCAGCGTTGAGTTCGGGAACACTGAAGCTTTCTTT; CDR3 protein: CSVEFGNTEAFF
V gene: TRBV5-1; J gene: TRBJ2-7; D gene: TRBD1; clone size: .; CDR3 DNA: TGCGCCAGCAGCCCCCCGGGACAGTACTACGAGCAGTACTTC; CDR3 protein: CASSPPGQYYEQYF
V gene: TRBV6-1; J gene: TRBJ2-7; D gene: TRBD1; clone size: .; CDR3 DNA: TGTGCCAGCAGTGAGTGGACAGGGGATGGATACGAGCAGTACTTC; CDR3 protein: CASSEWTGDGYEQYF
V gene: TRBV7-9; J gene: TRBJ2-2; D gene: .; clone size: .; CDR3 DNA: TGTGCCAGCAGCCCCTCCCAGGGGGAGCTGTTTTTT; CDR3 protein: CASSPSQGELFF
V gene: TRBV18; J gene: TRBJ2-7; D gene: .; clone size: .; CDR3 DNA: TGTGCCAGCTCACCACCACGGGGGGCGGAATCATACGAGCAGTACTTC; CDR3 protein: CASSPPRGAESYEQYF
V gene: TRBV7-9; J gene: TRBJ1-4; D gene: .; clone size: .; CDR3 DNA: TGTGCCAGCAGGACAGGCCGGGGGCCGTATGAAAAACTGTTTTTT; CDR3 protein: CASRTGRGPYEKLFF
V gene: TRBV5-5; J gene: TRBJ2-3; D gene: TRBD1; clone size: .; CDR3 DNA: TGTGCCAGCAGCTGGACCGGGACAGGGGTATCAGATACGCAGTATTTT; CDR3 protein: CASSWTGTGVSDTQYF